This T cell receptor (beta chain) derives from a study of T cells after somatic rescue of genetic block. Generated by immunoSEQ multiplex PCR, the TCRdb table keeps only in-frame clones and is missing some. In the table there are roughly 70,000 clones, about 90% of which are singletons. V lost 4 bases and J lost 8, with 18 bases in between. Germline V gene lookup returns CDR1 SGHKS and CDR2 YYEKEE (reference sequence). The CDR3 spans 14 residues. The receptor comes from a man between 40 and 49 years old. This chain uses TRBV5-5 with TRBJ1-2; the D is unclear. The sample consisted of peripheral blood mononuclear cells (PBMCs). The CDR3 sequence: CASSLPASSRGYTF. For the CDR3, the DNA is TGTGCCAGCAGCCTCCCGGCCAGCTCGAGGGGCTACACCTTC.